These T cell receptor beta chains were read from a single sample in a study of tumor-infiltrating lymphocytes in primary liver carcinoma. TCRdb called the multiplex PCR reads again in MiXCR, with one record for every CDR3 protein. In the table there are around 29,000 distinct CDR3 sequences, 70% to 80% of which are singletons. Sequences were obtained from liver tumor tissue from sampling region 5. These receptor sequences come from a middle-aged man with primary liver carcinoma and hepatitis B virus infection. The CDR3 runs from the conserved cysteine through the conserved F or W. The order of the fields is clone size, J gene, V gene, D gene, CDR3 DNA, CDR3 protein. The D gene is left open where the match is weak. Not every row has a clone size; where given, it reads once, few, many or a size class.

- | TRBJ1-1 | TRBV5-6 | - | TGTGCCAGCAGCTCCTACTCCATGGGGCAGACGTCTGAAGCTTTTTTT | CASSSYSMGQTSEAFF
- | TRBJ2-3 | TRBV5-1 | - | TGCGTCAGCAGCGAGGGATACCCCACAGATACGCAGTATTTT | CVSSEGYPTDTQYF
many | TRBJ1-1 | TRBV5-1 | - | TGCGCCAGCAGCCTAGACAGGAACACTGAAGCTTTCTTT | CASSLDRNTEAFF
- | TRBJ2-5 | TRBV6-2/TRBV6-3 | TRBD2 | TGTGCTAGCAGTTTAAAAGTAGCGGGAGGGCCAGGTGAGACCCAGTACTTC | CASSLKVAGGPGETQYF
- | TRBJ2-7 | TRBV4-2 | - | TGTGCCAGCAGCTACGGGACTGGCGGAGCCGGCGAGCAGTACTTC | CASSYGTGGAGEQYF
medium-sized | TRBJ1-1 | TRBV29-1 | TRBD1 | TGCAGCGTTTCGACCGGACAGGGGGCGCTTAGCACTGAAGCTTTCTTT | CSVSTGQGALSTEAFF
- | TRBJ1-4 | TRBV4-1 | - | TGCGCCTGCAGCCAACACAGGGCGATTATTGAAAAACTGTTTTTT | CACSQHRAIIEKLFF
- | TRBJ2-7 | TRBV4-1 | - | TGCGCCAGCAGCCAAACTCCGGTATACGAGCAGTACTTC | CASSQTPVYEQYF
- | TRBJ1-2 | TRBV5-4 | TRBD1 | TGTGCCAGCAGTGGGGACAGGGGGCTTCGTGACTACATCTTC | CASSGDRGLRDYIF
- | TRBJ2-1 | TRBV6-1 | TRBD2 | TGTTCCAGCAGAGGGACTAGCGGAACTTATAATGAGCAGTTCTTC | CSSRGTSGTYNEQFF
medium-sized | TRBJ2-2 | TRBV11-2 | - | TGTGCCAGCAGCTTAGATGGCGCCGGAAACACCGGGGAGCTGTTTTTT | CASSLDGAGNTGELFF